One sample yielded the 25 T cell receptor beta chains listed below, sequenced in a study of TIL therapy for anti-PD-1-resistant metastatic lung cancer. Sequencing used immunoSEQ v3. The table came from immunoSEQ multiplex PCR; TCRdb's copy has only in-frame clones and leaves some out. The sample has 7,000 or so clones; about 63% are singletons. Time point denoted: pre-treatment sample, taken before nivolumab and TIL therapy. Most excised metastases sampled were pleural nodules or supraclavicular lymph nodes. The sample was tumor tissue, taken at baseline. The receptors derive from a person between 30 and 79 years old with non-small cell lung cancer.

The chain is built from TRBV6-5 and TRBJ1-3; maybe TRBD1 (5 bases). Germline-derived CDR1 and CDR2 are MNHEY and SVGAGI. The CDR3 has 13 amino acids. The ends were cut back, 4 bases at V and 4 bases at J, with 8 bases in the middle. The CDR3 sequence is CASSSTVGNTIYF. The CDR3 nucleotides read TGTGCCAGCAGTTCGACAGTCGGAAACACCATATATTTT.

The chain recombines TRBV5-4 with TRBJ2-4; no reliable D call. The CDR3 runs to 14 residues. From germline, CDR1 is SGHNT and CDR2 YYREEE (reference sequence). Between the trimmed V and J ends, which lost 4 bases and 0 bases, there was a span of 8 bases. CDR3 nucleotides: TGTGCCAGCAGCCCCGAGCTAGCCAAAAACATTCAGTACTTC. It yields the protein CASSPELAKNIQYF. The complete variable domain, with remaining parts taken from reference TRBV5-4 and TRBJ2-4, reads ETGVTQSPTHLIKTRGQQVTLRCSSQSGHNTVSWYQQALGQGPQFIFQYYREEENGRGNFPPRFSGLQFPNYSSELNVNALELDDSALYLCASSPELAKNIQYFGAGTRLSVL.

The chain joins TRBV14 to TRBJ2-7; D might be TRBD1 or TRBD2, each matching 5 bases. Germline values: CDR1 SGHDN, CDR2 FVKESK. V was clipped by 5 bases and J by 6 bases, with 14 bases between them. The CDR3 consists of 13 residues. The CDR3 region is CASSAPSGPEQYF. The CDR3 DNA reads TGTGCCAGCAGCGCTCCCTCGGGGCCCGAGCAGTACTTC.

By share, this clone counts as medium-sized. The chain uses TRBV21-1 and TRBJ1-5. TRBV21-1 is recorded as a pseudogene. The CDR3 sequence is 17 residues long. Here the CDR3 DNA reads TGTGCCAGCAGCAAACGGGATGGGTGGAATAGCAATCAGCCCCAGCATTTT. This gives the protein CASSKRDGWNSNQPQHF.

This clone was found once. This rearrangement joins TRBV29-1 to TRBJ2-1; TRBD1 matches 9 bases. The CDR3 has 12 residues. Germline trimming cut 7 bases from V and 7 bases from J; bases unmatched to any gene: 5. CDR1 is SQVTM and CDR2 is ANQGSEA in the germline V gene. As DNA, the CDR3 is TGCAGCGGTAACAGGGGGCGGAATGAGCAGTTCTTC. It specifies CSGNRGRNEQFF.

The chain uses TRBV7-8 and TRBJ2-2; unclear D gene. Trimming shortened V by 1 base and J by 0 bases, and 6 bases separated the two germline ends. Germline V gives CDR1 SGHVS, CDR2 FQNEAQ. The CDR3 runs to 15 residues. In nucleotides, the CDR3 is TGTGCCAGCAGCTTAGTGAGCGCGAACACCGGGGAGCTGTTTTTT. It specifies CASSLVSANTGELFF.

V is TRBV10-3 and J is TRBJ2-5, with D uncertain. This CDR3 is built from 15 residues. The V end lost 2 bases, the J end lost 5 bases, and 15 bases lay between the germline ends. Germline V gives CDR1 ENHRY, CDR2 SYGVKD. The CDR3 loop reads CAISETGRVPETQYF. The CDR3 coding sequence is TGTGCCATCAGTGAGACGGGCAGAGTACCGGAGACCCAGTACTTC.

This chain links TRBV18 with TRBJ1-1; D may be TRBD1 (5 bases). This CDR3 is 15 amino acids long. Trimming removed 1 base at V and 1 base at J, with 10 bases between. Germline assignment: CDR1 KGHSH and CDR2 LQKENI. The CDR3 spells CASSPQGTGNTEAFF. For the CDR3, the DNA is TGTGCCAGCTCACCACAGGGTACAGGGAACACTGAAGCTTTCTTT.

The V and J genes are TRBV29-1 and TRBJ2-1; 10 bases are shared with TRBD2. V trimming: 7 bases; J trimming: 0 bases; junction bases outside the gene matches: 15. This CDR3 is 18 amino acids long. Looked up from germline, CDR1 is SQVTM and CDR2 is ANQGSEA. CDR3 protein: CSAERTSGRRSSYNEQFF. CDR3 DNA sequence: TGCAGCGCCGAGCGGACTAGCGGACGAAGGAGCTCCTACAATGAGCAGTTCTTC.

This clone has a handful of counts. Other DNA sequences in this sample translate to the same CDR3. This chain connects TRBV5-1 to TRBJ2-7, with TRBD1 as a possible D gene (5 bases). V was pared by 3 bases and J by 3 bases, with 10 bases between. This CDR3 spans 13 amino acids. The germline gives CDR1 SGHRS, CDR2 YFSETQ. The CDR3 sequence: CASSSGLIYEQYF. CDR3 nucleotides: TGCGCCAGCAGCTCAGGGCTTATCTACGAGCAGTACTTC. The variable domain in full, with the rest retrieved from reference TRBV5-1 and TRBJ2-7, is KAGVTQTPRYLIKTRGQQVTLSCSPISGHRSVSWYQQTPGQGLQFLFEYFSETQRNKGNFPGRFSGRQFSNSRSEMNVSTLELGDSALYLCASSSGLIYEQYFGPGTRLTVT.

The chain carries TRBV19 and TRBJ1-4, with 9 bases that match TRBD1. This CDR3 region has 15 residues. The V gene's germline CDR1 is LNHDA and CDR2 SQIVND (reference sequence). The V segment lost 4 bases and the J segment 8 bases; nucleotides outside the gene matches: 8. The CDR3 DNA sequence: TGTGCCAGTAGTACTGAGACAGGGGGAAAGGAAAAACTGTTTTTT. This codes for CASSTETGGKEKLFF.

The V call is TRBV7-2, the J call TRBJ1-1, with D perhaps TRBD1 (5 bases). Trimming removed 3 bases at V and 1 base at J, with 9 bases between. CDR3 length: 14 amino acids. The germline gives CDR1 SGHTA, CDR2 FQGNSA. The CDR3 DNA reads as TGTGCCAGCAGCTTCGGAGACAGGAACACTGAAGCTTTCTTT. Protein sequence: CASSFGDRNTEAFF.

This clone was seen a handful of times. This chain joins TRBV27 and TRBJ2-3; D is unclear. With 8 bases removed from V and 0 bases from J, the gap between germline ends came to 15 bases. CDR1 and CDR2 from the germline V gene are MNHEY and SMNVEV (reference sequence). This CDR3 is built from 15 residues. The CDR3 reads CASCDLTLSTDTQYF. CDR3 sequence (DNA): TGTGCCAGCTGCGATTTGACCCTTAGCACAGATACGCAGTATTTT.

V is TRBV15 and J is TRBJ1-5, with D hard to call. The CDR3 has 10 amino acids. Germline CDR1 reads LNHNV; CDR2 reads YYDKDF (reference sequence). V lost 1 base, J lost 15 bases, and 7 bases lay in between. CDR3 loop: CATSRGRGHF. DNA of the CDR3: TGTGCCACCAGCAGAGGGCGGGGGCATTTT. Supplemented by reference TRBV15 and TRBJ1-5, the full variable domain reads DAMVIQNPRYQVTQFGKPVTLSCSQTLNHNVMYWYQQKSSQAPKLLFHYYDKDFNNEADTPDNFQSRRPNTSFCFLDIRSPGLGDTAMYLCATSRGRGHFGDGTRLSIL.

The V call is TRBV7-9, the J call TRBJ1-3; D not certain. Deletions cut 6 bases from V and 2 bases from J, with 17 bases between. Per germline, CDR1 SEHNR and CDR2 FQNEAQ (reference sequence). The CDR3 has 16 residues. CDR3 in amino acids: CASRPDRYVAGNTIYF. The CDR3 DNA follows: TGTGCCAGCAGACCCGACCGATACGTGGCTGGAAACACCATATATTTT.

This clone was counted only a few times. The CDR3 is CASSLAVGLNEKLFF. Written as DNA, the CDR3 is TGTGCCAGCAGCTTAGCTGTCGGTCTTAATGAAAAACTGTTTTTT. The chain has TRBV7-9 and TRBJ1-4, with D unclear. V shed 0 bases and J shed 4 bases, with 9 bases lying between them. The CDR3 contains 15 residues. The V gene's germline CDR1 is SEHNR and CDR2 FQNEAQ (reference sequence). Using reference TRBV7-9 and TRBJ1-4 for the parts outside the CDR3, the full variable domain is DTGVSQNPRHKITKRGQNVTFRCDPISEHNRLYWYRQTLGQGPEFLTYFQNEAQLEKSRLLSDRFSAERPKGSFSTLEIQRTEQGDSAMYLCASSLAVGLNEKLFFGSGTQLSVL.

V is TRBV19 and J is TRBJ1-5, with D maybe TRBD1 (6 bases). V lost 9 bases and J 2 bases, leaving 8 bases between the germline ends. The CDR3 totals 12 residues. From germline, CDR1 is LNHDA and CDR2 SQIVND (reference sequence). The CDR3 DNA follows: TGTGCCAGCCACAGGGGCAATCAGCCCCAGCATTTT. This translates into CASHRGNQPQHF.

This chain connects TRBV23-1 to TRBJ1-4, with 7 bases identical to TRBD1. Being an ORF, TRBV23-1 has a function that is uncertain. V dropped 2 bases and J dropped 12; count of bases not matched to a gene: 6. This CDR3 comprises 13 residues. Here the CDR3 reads CASSQVQGPELFF. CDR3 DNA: TGCGCCAGCAGTCAAGTACAGGGGCCCGAACTGTTTTTT.

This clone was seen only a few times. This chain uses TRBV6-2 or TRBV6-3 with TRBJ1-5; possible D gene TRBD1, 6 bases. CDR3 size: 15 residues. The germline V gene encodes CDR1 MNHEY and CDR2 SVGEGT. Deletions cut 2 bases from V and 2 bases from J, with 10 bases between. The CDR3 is CASSYEQGGNQPQHF. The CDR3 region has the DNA TGTGCCAGCAGTTACGAACAGGGCGGCAATCAGCCCCAGCATTTT.

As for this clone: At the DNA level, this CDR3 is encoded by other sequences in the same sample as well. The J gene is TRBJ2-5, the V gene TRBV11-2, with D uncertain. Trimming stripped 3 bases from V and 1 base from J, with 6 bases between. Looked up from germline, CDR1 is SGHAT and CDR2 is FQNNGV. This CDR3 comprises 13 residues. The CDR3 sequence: CASSFNSQETQYF. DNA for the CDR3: TGTGCCAGCAGCTTCAATTCCCAAGAGACCCAGTACTTC.

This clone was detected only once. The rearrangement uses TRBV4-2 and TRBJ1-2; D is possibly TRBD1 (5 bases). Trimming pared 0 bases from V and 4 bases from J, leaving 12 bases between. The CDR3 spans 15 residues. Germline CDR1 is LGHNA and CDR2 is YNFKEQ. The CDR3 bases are TGTGCCAGCAGCCAAGATCCAGGACAAATCTATGGCTACACCTTC. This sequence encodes CASSQDPGQIYGYTF.

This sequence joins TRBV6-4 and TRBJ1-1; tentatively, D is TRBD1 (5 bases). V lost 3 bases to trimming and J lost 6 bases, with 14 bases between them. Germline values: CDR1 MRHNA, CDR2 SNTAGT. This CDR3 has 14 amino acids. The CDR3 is CASSDTRDSAEAFF. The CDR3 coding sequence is TGTGCCAGCAGTGATACCCGGGACTCTGCTGAAGCTTTCTTT.

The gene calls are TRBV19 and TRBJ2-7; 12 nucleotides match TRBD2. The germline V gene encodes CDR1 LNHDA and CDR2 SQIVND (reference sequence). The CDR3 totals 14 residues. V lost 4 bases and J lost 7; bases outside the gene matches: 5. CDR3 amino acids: CASSRTSGMGEQYF. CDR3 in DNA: TGTGCCAGTAGTAGGACTAGCGGGATGGGTGAGCAGTACTTC.

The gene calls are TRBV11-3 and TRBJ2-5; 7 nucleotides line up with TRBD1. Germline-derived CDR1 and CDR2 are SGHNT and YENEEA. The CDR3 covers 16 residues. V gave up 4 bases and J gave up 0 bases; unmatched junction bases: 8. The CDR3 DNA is TGTGCCAGCAGCTCCCGAGCCGGGACAGACCAAGAGACCCAGTACTTC. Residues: CASSSRAGTDQETQYF. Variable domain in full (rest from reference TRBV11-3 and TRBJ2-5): EAGVVQSPRYKIIEKKQPVAFWCNPISGHNTLYWYLQNLGQGPELLIRYENEEAVDDSQLPKDRFSAERLKGVDSTLKIQPAELGDSAVYLCASSSRAGTDQETQYFGPGTRLLVL.

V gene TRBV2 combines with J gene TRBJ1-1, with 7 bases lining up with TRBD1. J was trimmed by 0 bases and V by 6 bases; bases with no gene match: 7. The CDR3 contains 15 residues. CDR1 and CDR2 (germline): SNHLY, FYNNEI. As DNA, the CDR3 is TGTGCCAGCAGAAACAGGGGCTTTATGAACACTGAAGCTTTCTTT. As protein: CASRNRGFMNTEAFF. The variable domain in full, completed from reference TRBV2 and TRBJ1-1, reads EPEVTQTPSHQVTQMGQEVILRCVPISNHLYFYWYRQILGQKVEFLVSFYNNEISEKSEIFDDQFSVERPDGSNFTLKIRSTKLEDSAMYFCASRNRGFMNTEAFFGQGTRLTVV.